Given below is one TCR beta chain in context. Its antigen remains undetermined. No clone much larger than this one lies a single base away; base qualities are absent. The CDR3 goes from the cysteine to the phenylalanine over 16 residues. Only the CDR3 part of the read is kept: 48 bases, read in frame from the first base. Reading the germline V gene (reference sequence) gives CDR1 LGHDT and CDR2 YNNKEL. V lost 4 bases and J lost 1 base; the stretch between them is 14 bases long. Library preparation used 5' RACE. Sequencer: Illumina HiSeq 2500. The second PCR ran for roughly 7 to 11 cycles and used a J-beta primer mix along with a sample-barcoded 5' primer. Each TCR beta cDNA molecule received a unique molecular identifier from a template-switch 5' adaptor carrying 12 random nucleotides. Each sample yielded at least 3 million CDR3-containing paired-end reads. The Mint cDNA synthesis kit, primed by a TRBC-specific oligonucleotide, was used to synthesize first-strand cDNA from all RNA. Following uracil-DNA glycosylase treatment, a first 18-cycle PCR with universal primers M1SS and BC2_uni_R was performed on all cDNA. The original methods were these. For normalization, 1 million high-quality reads, each with a distinct molecular identifier, were randomly selected from each sample. Instead of being binned into consensus sequences, reads with shared molecular identifiers were discarded. MiTCR, set to a Q25 quality threshold and the strictest error-elimination algorithm, was used for CDR3 identification, clonotype clustering and error correction. A nonparametric unseen species model using Euler transformation provided a lower-bound estimate of total TCR beta diversity. Through fastp at Q25 and MiXCR, TCRdb rebuilt clones from the public reads, retaining in-frame beta chains. Duplicate CDR3 protein sequences are folded into a single record with the most common DNA and genes. TCRdb assigned the V and J calls; the authors' analysis was not used. The sample records 790,000 or so distinct CDR3 sequences, more than 50% of which are singletons. In total, the top ten clones hold around 25% of the sample.

Systemically healthy Caucasian individuals from Russia, around 38 in total and aged about 6 to 95 years, were included as donors. Each donor gave 8 to 10 milliliters of peripheral blood, collected into EDTA-treated Vacutainer tubes. Ficoll-Paque density-gradient centrifugation was used to isolate PBMCs, with at least 6 million obtained per sample. Total RNA was extracted from PBMCs with Trizol reagent, with at least 6 micrograms obtained per sample. Naive CD45RAhigh/CD27high T cell percentages were measured by flow cytometry on a PBMC aliquot from every donor. This sample is part of a study of blood T cells in healthy people across ages (dated by TCRdb to 2015 to 2017). Broadly, across the study: In model experiments, template switching captured about one uniquely barcoded TCR beta cDNA molecule for every two T cells. Age-related changes in TCR beta repertoire diversity were measured in the study by deep sequencing normalized with unique cDNA molecular identifiers. The donors were split into four age groups: young (average about 16 years), middle-aged (around 40), aged (around 67) and long-lived (roughly 77). To avoid experimental bias, donors of different ages were spread randomly across the sequencing lanes. Two additional independent replicas of 1 million unique cDNA reads from the same blood draw were analyzed for two donors (one aged 18 to 30 and one aged 80 or older). Study-wide findings and limitations: Observed TCR beta diversity per million T cells fell roughly linearly with age, and a significant reduction was already apparent by age around 40. Because profiling used bulk unsorted PBMCs, naive and antigen-experienced compartments could not be compared conclusively. There was a strong correlation between observed TCR beta diversity and the percentage of naive T cells measured by flow cytometry. Estimates of total diversity from one million sequenced T cells were regarded as lower bounds and underestimates. Because the CMV infection status of the donors was unknown, age-related changes in expanded clonotypes may potentially have been confounded. Compared with the aged group, more naive CD4+ T cells, fewer expanded clones and increased TCR diversity were shown by the long-lived group, suggesting age selection.

The receptor comes from a man aged 35 to 55 in good health. The sample comprised blood. The rearranged chain carries TRBV3-1 and TRBJ2-4, and TRBD2 may be the D gene, going by 6 matching bases. The CDR3 amino acid sequence is: CASSPLGAGAKNIQYF. The sequence in DNA is TGTGCCAGCAGCCCGCTGGGTGCGGGGGCCAAAAACATTCAGTACTTC.